These 12 T cell receptor beta chains share one sample of origin, sequenced in a study of OX40 agonist ivuxolimab in advanced cancers. The table came from immunoSEQ multiplex PCR; TCRdb's copy has only in-frame clones and leaves some out. The sample includes 35,000 to 45,000 clones, 75% to 90% of them seen just once. Sequenced material: CD4+ or CD8+ T cells sorted from blood, taken in a trial of the OX40 agonist ivuxolimab. The receptor set was obtained from an adult with an advanced solid tumor such as melanoma, head and neck, liver or kidney cancer.

The rearrangement links TRBV7-2 to TRBJ1-3; D uncertain. The CDR3 is 14 residues long. With 1 base removed from V and 4 bases from J, the gap between germline ends came to 8 bases. CDR1 is SGHTA and CDR2 is FQGNSA in the germline V gene. CDR3: CASSLGGAGNTIYF. As DNA, the CDR3 is TGTGCCAGCAGCTTAGGGGGAGCAGGAAACACCATATATTTT.

The DNA for the CDR3 is TGTGCCAGCAGTCCGGTACAGGGACCATATGGCTACACCTTC. It codes for CASSPVQGPYGYTF. The rearrangement uses TRBV6-1 and TRBJ1-2; perhaps TRBD1 as D (6 bases). The germline CDR1 and CDR2 sequences are MNHNS and SASEGT. The ends were cut back, 5 bases at V and 5 bases at J, with 15 bases in the middle. This CDR3 has 14 amino acids.

V and J are TRBV2 and TRBJ1-1, with TRBD1 matching over 9 bases. This CDR3 has 14 residues. V lost 5 bases to trimming and J lost 6 bases; unmatched junction nucleotides: 7. CDR1 and CDR2 (germline): SNHLY, FYNNEI. CDR3 protein: CASSQDRGVAEAFF. DNA for the CDR3: TGTGCCAGCAGTCAGGACAGGGGTGTGGCTGAAGCTTTCTTT.

The V call is TRBV6-1, the J call TRBJ1-6; TRBD1 agrees at 9 bases. The junction had 3 bases not matched to a gene; V was cut back by 7 bases and J by 5 bases. The length of the CDR3 is 14 residues. Germline CDR1 is MNHNS and CDR2 is SASEGT. For the CDR3, the DNA is TGTGCCAGCAACGGACAGGGGAATAATTCACCCCTCCACTTT. Translation gives CASNGQGNNSPLHF.

The J gene is TRBJ1-2, the V gene TRBV28; the match to TRBD1 covers 8 bases. Germline V lookup: CDR1 MDHEN, CDR2 SYDVKM. The CDR3 extends over 14 amino acids. V dropped 2 bases and J dropped 4; count of bases not matched to a gene: 3. CDR3 in DNA: TGTGCCAGCAGTTTACTCGGACAGGGCTATGGCTACACCTTC. As protein: CASSLLGQGYGYTF.

The chain recombines TRBV6-1 with TRBJ2-3; D is perhaps TRBD2 (6 bases). The germline V and J ends were trimmed by 3 bases and 7 bases, with 17 bases remaining between them. The length of the CDR3 is 15 residues. CDR1 and CDR2 from the germline V gene are MNHNS and SASEGT. CDR3 DNA: TGTGCCAGCAGTGAGACGGGGGTTACTTCGAATACGCAGTATTTT. The encoded protein is CASSETGVTSNTQYF.

This chain links TRBV15 with TRBJ1-2; no reliable D call. Trimming left V 0 bases short and J 8 bases short, with 19 bases between. The germline V gene encodes CDR1 LNHNV and CDR2 YYDKDF (reference sequence). The CDR3 extends over 16 amino acids. CDR3 amino acids: CATSRDVSFGVEGYTF. Here the CDR3 DNA reads TGTGCCACCAGCAGAGATGTGTCATTCGGGGTAGAGGGCTACACCTTC.

This clone was counted a single time. The rearrangement uses TRBV27 and TRBJ1-1; 12 nucleotides match TRBD1. This CDR3 spans 18 amino acids. Germline loops: CDR1 MNHEY, CDR2 SMNVEV (reference sequence). J lost 5 bases, V lost 5 bases, and 15 bases had no gene match. The CDR3 DNA sequence: TGTGCCAGCAGTCCTCTCCCGGGACAGGGGGCGAGCAGAACTGAAGCTTTCTTT. Translation gives CASSPLPGQGASRTEAFF.

The rearrangement joins TRBV29-1 to TRBJ2-5; a possible D gene is TRBD1 (5 bases). Germline V lookup: CDR1 SQVTM, CDR2 ANQGSEA. Deletions cut 6 bases from V and 4 bases from J, with 12 bases between. The CDR3 spans 12 residues. The CDR3 nucleotides read TGCAGCGTAAAGGGGAATGGAGAGACCCAGTACTTC. It yields the protein CSVKGNGETQYF.

The V and J genes are TRBV5-1 and TRBJ2-5; 8 nucleotides align to TRBD2. This CDR3 comprises 15 residues. Per the germline V gene, CDR1 is SGHRS and CDR2 is YFSETQ. The V segment lost 0 bases and the J segment 5 bases; nucleotides outside the gene matches: 6. CDR3 loop: CASSLGGLAEETQYF. DNA of the CDR3: TGCGCCAGCAGCTTGGGAGGACTAGCCGAGGAGACCCAGTACTTC.

This chain joins TRBV5-1 and TRBJ2-4; D is undetermined. V lost 0 bases and J 6 bases, leaving 10 bases between the germline ends. In germline, CDR1 is SGHRS, CDR2 YFSETQ. This CDR3 comprises 14 residues. CDR3 in amino acids: CASSLAQSGNIQYF. The CDR3 nucleotides are TGCGCCAGCAGCTTGGCCCAATCCGGAAACATTCAGTACTTC.

This clone showed up just once. The chain joins TRBV10-1 to TRBJ2-1; the D gene is possibly TRBD1 (6 bases). Germline V gene lookup returns CDR1 WNHNN and CDR2 SYGVQD (reference sequence). CDR3 length: 20 amino acids. V was shortened by 4 bases and J by 0 bases, with 25 bases between the two germline ends. The CDR3 DNA is TGCGCCAGCAGTGGTAGACTCAGAAGTAAAGCGGACAGCTCCTACAATGAGCAGTTCTTC. It codes for CASSGRLRSKADSSYNEQFF.